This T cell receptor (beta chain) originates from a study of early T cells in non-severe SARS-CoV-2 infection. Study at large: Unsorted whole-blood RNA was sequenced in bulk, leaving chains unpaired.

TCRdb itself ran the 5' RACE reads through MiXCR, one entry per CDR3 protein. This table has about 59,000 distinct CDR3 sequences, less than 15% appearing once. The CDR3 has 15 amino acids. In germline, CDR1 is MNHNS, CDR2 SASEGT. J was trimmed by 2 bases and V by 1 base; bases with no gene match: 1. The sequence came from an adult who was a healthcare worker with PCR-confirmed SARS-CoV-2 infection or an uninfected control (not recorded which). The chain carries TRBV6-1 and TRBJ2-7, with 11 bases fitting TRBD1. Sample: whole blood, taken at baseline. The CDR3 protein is CASSEVGQGAYEQYF. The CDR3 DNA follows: TGTGCCAGCAGTGAAGTGGGACAGGGGGCCTACGAGCAGTACTTC.